One T cell receptor beta chain is described in this entry. The antigen it binds to is not known. The input lacks base qualities; no much larger clone sits a single base away. This entry belongs to a study of shared clonotypes between healthy human individuals (TCRdb year 2020). About the investigation overall: A few men and a couple of women, aged 18 to 49 years, made up the cohort. Leukapheresis yielded between about 0.94 and 9 billion PBMCs per donor. For each donor, three plates each were used for CD4 naive and CD4 memory, two plates were used for CD8 naive, and one plate was used for CD8 memory. Different laboratories and diverse techniques were used to prepare libraries and sequence TCR repertoires, to increase sequencing depth and limit assay-specific biases. Blood TCR repertoires of five healthy adults were deeply sequenced to estimate repertoire size and the extent of clonotype sharing between individuals. Overall study outcomes, separate from this receptor: Pairwise subsampling led to the expectation that sequencing depth would affect the degree of clonotype sharing among donors. When a few donors were compared, the shared fraction of clonotypes was about 5.5% for naive CD4, about 4% for naive CD8, more than 2% for memory CD4, and 0.4% for memory CD8. Because the study included a small number of donors, the genetic and exposure-history diversity represented was limited. Sampling was limited to blood, and TCR repertoires in tissue likely differ from TCR repertoires in blood. Naive subsets generally had larger estimated clonotype richness than memory subsets did. Clonotypes shared by all four sorted-subset donors showed higher generation probabilities than non-shared clonotypes. Even with the large sequencing depth, rarefaction of the sorted-subset datasets indicated that sequencing was incomplete.

CD8 naive samples were CD45RO-negative cells positively selected for CCR7, giving a CD45RA+CCR7+ population that excluded TemRA cells. The donors were healthy, HIV-negative adults who had no recently reported acute infections or vaccinations. Every donor was a Caucasian adult living in Nashville, Tennessee, USA. Blood was collected by leukapheresis, and PBMCs were isolated by Ficoll-Histopaque density gradient centrifugation and then cryopreserved in liquid nitrogen vapor phase. Purity and quantity of every magnetically sorted T cell population were checked by analytical flow cytometry. Genomic DNA was isolated from each sorted fraction and quantified by UV absorbance on a Nanodrop 2000c. Using the deep immunoSEQ assay, TCR CDR3 regions were amplified from genomic DNA by multiplex PCR. Extracted genomic DNA from each cell subset was spread evenly across all wells of several immunoSEQ 96-well plates, with each plate serving as a replicate. Each replicate PCR for sorted subsets received about 200 ng genomic DNA, equal to roughly 30,000 T cell genomes. The purified libraries were quantified using a Qubit 3.0 fluorometer, sized with a Bioanalyzer 2100, and then quantified again using the KAPA Library Quantification kit. Every immunoSEQ 96-well plate was sequenced on a dedicated single-read 150-cycle Illumina NextSeq 550 flow cell. Processing in the source paper ran as follows. Because the immunoSEQ output held only junctional sequences and lacked quality scores, the filtering could not match the filtering applied to full-length reads. To assign V/J genes and CDR3, sequences were annotated using PyIR, a Python wrapper for IgBLAST v1.9, with IMGT germline references. Reads were filtered out if the reads had weak V/J assignments (E-value above 1e-6), no CDR3, stop codons, out-of-frame junctions, or ambiguous translated residues. V3J clonotypes were defined as sequences sharing an identical inferred V gene, J gene, and CDR3 amino acid sequence. The percentage overlap between two repertoires was calculated by dividing the number of shared unique clonotypes by the size of the smaller repertoire. Repertoire richness was assessed with RTK rarefaction, the Chao1 estimator, and Recon v2.1 estimates of unobserved clonotypes. OLGA was used to compute generation probabilities for all TCRbeta clonotypes that the gDNA method yielded from a few donors. TCRdb took this table from immuneACCESS and kept in-frame rearrangements with V and J called. Such tables lack part of the clones; where checked against another copy, unresolved V genes explain under half of the gap, and the rest is unexplained. V, J and clone size derive from that table, while D and trimming were established from the DNA sequence. Across this sample there are about 800,000 clones, with approximately 96% seen only once. The ten most abundant clones make up less than 0.25% of the sample.

Germline trimming: 5 bases from V, 5 bases from J; junction bases outside gene matches: 9. The CDR3 covers 15 residues, taking in both the cysteine and the phenylalanine. Here the CDR3 DNA is all that survives: 45 bases in frame from base 1. CDR1 and CDR2, looked up from the germline V gene (reference sequence), are MNHEY and SMNVEV. This sequence originates from a man younger than 40 in good health. Sample: naive CD8+ T cells sorted from blood. Interpreted using the paper, the cell subset or site label stands for: CD45RA+CCR7+. The rearrangement joined TRBV27 to TRBJ2-1, with 7 middle bases fitting TRBD2. The CDR3 here reads CASSRSGTIDNEQFF. At the DNA level, the sequence is TGTGCCAGCAGTAGATCCGGGACTATCGACAATGAGCAGTTCTTC.